A single sample gave rise to the 13 T cell receptor beta chains below, sequenced in a study of blood T cell repertoires in COVID-19 (dated by TCRdb to about 2020). Library preparation was by the immunoSEQ multiplex PCR assay. The source is immuneACCESS, and TCRdb retained only in-frame sequences with V and J called. Part of the clones is not carried over; for the studies checked, unresolved V genes explain less than half of this, and the remainder is unexplained. This sample lists about 72,000 clones; about 90% were detected once. The ten largest clones represent approximately 7.5% of the sample. The sequenced material came from peripheral blood. The receptors originated from a human donor in a cohort sampled during active COVID-19.

V usage is TRBV6-5 and J usage is TRBJ2-3, with D possibly matching TRBD2 (6 bases). The germline V and J ends were trimmed by 5 bases and 8 bases, with 11 bases remaining between them. Germline V CDR1 and CDR2: MNHEY, SVGAGI. The CDR3 length is 12 residues. CDR3 amino acids: CASSNTGGTQYF. In nucleotides, the CDR3 is TGTGCCAGCAGTAACACCGGGGGTACGCAGTATTTT.

The chain joins TRBV9 to TRBJ2-1, with a tentative D call TRBD2 (6 bases). Germline V lookup: CDR1 SGDLS, CDR2 YYNGEE. With 5 bases removed from V and 9 bases from J, the gap between germline ends came to 12 bases. The CDR3 is made up of 12 amino acids. For the CDR3, the DNA is TGTGCCAGCAGTGCGGGGTCCGGTGAGCAGTTCTTC. Protein sequence: CASSAGSGEQFF.

The chain uses TRBV5-5 and TRBJ2-2; TRBD2 is a possible D gene (5 bases). The CDR3 totals 15 residues. Trimming removed 4 bases at V and 6 bases at J, with 16 bases between. Germline V gene data show CDR1 as SGHKS and CDR2 as YYEKEE (reference sequence). The CDR3 DNA sequence: TGTGCCAGCAGCCGAGTTGGGGTCGGGGCCGGGGAGCTGTTTTTT. Amino acid sequence: CASSRVGVGAGELFF.

The V gene is TRBV21-1, the J gene TRBJ1-5; the table's D gene call, TRBD1, was not cross checked with the DNA. TRBV21-1 is a known pseudogene. This CDR3 is built from 16 residues. CDR3 loop: CASSLIRQNSNQPQHF. As DNA, the CDR3 is TGTGCCAGCAGCCTAATAAGACAGAATAGCAATCAGCCCCAGCATTTT.

This chain connects TRBV25-1 to TRBJ2-2; tentative D call: TRBD1 (6 bases). Trimming removed 5 bases at V and 4 bases at J, with 11 bases between. Germline loops: CDR1 MGHDK, CDR2 SYGVNS. The CDR3 runs to 14 residues. The CDR3 region has the DNA TGTGCCAGCAGTTCTACAGGGCGCACCGGGGAGCTGTTTTTT. It translates to CASSSTGRTGELFF.

The chain links TRBV19 to TRBJ2-1; 7 bases map to TRBD2. CDR3 size: 14 residues. Looked up from germline, CDR1 is LNHDA and CDR2 is SQIVND (reference sequence). With V trimmed by 5 bases and J by 4 bases, 5 bases remained unmatched. This CDR3 is CASSREDTYNEQFF. CDR3 nucleotides: TGTGCCAGTAGTCGGGAGGACACTTACAATGAGCAGTTCTTC.

V is TRBV6-5 and J is TRBJ2-7, with D possibly matching TRBD2 (5 bases). The CDR3 spans 15 residues. The V gene's germline CDR1 is MNHEY and CDR2 SVGAGI. Between the trimmed V and J ends, which lost 2 bases and 0 bases, there was a span of 11 bases. The CDR3 coding sequence is TGTGCCAGCAGTTACCGGCTAGCTGACTCCTACGAGCAGTACTTC. Its translation is CASSYRLADSYEQYF.

J is TRBJ2-7 and V is TRBV21-1; the table's D call, TRBD1, was not checked against the DNA. TRBV21-1 corresponds to a pseudogene. The CDR3 length is 13 residues. For the CDR3, the DNA is TGTGCCAGCCAAGGACAGGAGACCTACGAGCAGTACTTC. This translates into CASQGQETYEQYF.

The CDR3 DNA reads as TGTGCCAGCAGGCACAGGGGGGAGCTGTTTTTT. Its protein is CASRHRGELFF. The chain employs TRBV3-1 (or the pseudogene TRBV3-2) and TRBJ2-2; TRBD1 might be the D (5 bases). The germline V gene has CDR1 LGHDT and CDR2 YNNKEL (reference sequence). V lost 6 bases and J 8 bases, leaving 7 bases between the germline ends. The CDR3 runs to 11 residues.

The rearrangement joins TRBV5-6 to TRBJ1-6, with TRBD1 as a possible D gene (5 bases). The CDR3 is 15 residues long. CDR1 is SGHDT, CDR2 YYEEEE, per germline. V lost 0 bases and J lost 7, with 11 bases in between. The CDR3 nucleotides read TGTGCCAGCAGCTTGGTAAGCGGGGCAAATTCACCCCTCCACTTT. Its translation: CASSLVSGANSPLHF.

This chain connects TRBV5-5 to TRBJ1-2; D gene unclear. CDR3 length: 13 amino acids. From germline, CDR1 is SGHKS and CDR2 YYEKEE (reference sequence). V lost 0 bases, J lost 4 bases, and 7 bases lay in between. The CDR3 region is CASSLGRGYGYTF. The CDR3 DNA reads TGTGCCAGCAGCTTGGGGCGGGGCTATGGCTACACCTTC.

This clone was counted a single time. This chain joins TRBV5-5 and TRBJ2-7, with 7 bases matching TRBD1. V lost 4 bases, J lost 2 bases, and 9 bases stayed unmatched. The CDR3 spans 15 residues. Germline loops: CDR1 SGHKS, CDR2 YYEKEE (reference sequence). The CDR3 coding sequence is TGTGCCAGCAGCCGTTCTTTAACAGGGGCCTACGAGCAGTACTTC. It yields the protein CASSRSLTGAYEQYF. Complete variable domain (other parts from reference TRBV5-5 and TRBJ2-7): DAGVTQSPTHLIKTRGQQVTLRCSPISGHKSVSWYQQVLGQGPQFIFQYYEKEERGRGNFPDRFSARQFPNYSSELNVNALLLGDSALYLCASSRSLTGAYEQYFGPGTRLTVT.

The chain employs TRBV3-1 (or the pseudogene TRBV3-2) and TRBJ2-1; 8 positions match TRBD2. This CDR3 region has 14 residues. Germline CDR1 reads LGHDT; CDR2 reads YNNKEL (reference sequence). Trimming at V came to 2 bases and at J to 10 bases, leaving 7 bases not matched to a gene. DNA of the CDR3: TGTGCCAGCAGCCAACACCCGTCTAGCGGGGAGCAGTTCTTC. Translation: CASSQHPSSGEQFF.